This TCR beta chain was sequenced in a study of response to subunit inactivated influenza vaccine. The V gene's germline CDR1 is MNHEY and CDR2 SVGAGI. The CDR3 spans 16 residues. V gave up 0 bases and J gave up 0 bases, with 12 bases separating them. TCRdb re-derived calls from the RT-PCR reads in MiXCR, one entry per CDR3 protein. The table has about 700,000 distinct CDR3 sequences, roughly 13% seen once. This clonotype was observed a handful of times. What it recognizes is unknown. Study outcomes and limitations: After each seasonal influenza vaccination, few new T cells are recruited, the authors suggested.

The chain couples TRBV6-5 to TRBJ2-7, with D hard to call. The source material was PBMCs from blood, sampled roughly 2 weeks before vaccination. The source is a man between 45 and 60 years old who received an inactivated influenza vaccine. The CDR3 here is CASSYSESTSSYEQYF. CDR3 bases: TGTGCCAGCAGTTACTCGGAGTCCACCAGCTCCTACGAGCAGTACTTC.